These 9 T cell receptor beta chains were sequenced from one sample in a study of blood T cell repertoires in COVID-19. Sequenced by immunoSEQ multiplex PCR; TCRdb stores in-frame clones only, minus some. Of some 67,000 clones listed, roughly 87% were seen once; the top ten hold approximately 20%. Sequencing input: peripheral blood. Receptors were obtained from a woman of 80 years or more with acute or convalescent COVID-19.

The chain recombines TRBV5-6 with TRBJ1-2, with D tentatively TRBD1 (6 bases). V was trimmed by 4 bases and J by 8 bases, leaving 21 bases between them. The CDR3 has 15 residues. Germline V gives CDR1 SGHDT, CDR2 YYEEEE. The CDR3 DNA reads as TGTGCCAGCAGCCTAGGAAGAGGGGGATCTTACGGCTACACCTTC. Its protein is CASSLGRGGSYGYTF.

The CDR3 DNA sequence: TGTGCCAGCACCTCTCAGGGGTGGCCCCAGCATTTT. It encodes CASTSQGWPQHF. The J gene is TRBJ1-5, the V gene TRBV28; D perhaps matches TRBD1 (6 bases). In germline, CDR1 is MDHEN, CDR2 SYDVKM. This CDR3 is 12 amino acids long. The V end lost 7 bases, the J end lost 9 bases, and 13 bases lay between the germline ends.

V and J are TRBV24-1 and TRBJ2-7; 7 bases map to TRBD1. V lost 5 bases to trimming and J lost 9 bases; unmatched junction nucleotides: 12. Per germline, CDR1 KGHDR and CDR2 SFDVKD. The CDR3 consists of 14 residues. The CDR3 bases are TGTGCCACCAGTGGAGAAAGGGACAGTTGGGGGCAGTACTTC. Translating gives CATSGERDSWGQYF.

In this sample, this clone turned up a few times. The chain couples TRBV7-9 to TRBJ1-5, with 7 bases identical to TRBD1. This CDR3 is built from 13 residues. Trimming took 1 base from V and 6 from J; bases not matched to a gene: 0. In germline, CDR1 is SEHNR, CDR2 FQNEAQ (reference sequence). The CDR3 nucleotides read TGTGCCAGCAGCTTAGAGGGGGCTCAGCCCCAGCATTTT. It specifies CASSLEGAQPQHF.

This chain uses TRBV6-2 or TRBV6-3 with TRBJ1-1; the D is unclear. Germline CDR1 and CDR2: MNHEY and SVGEGT. This CDR3 is built from 14 residues. V lost 5 bases, J lost 1 base, and 11 bases lay in between. The CDR3 DNA reads as TGTGCCAGCAGTCACCCACAAACGAACACTGAAGCTTTCTTT. As protein: CASSHPQTNTEAFF.

The chain has TRBV20-1 and TRBJ2-7; D may be TRBD2 (5 bases). The CDR3 has 14 amino acids. With 3 bases removed from V and 4 bases from J, the gap between germline ends came to 16 bases. CDR1 and CDR2 (germline): DFQATT, SNEGSKA (reference sequence). The CDR3 spells CSASSPGGGYEQYF. The CDR3 bases are TGCAGTGCTAGTTCCCCCGGCGGCGGGTACGAGCAGTACTTC.

The chain joins TRBV7-2 to TRBJ1-3, with TRBD1 as a possible D gene (5 bases). Germline-derived CDR1 and CDR2 are SGHTA and FQGNSA. Trimming left V 1 base short and J 1 base short, with 8 bases between. The CDR3 spans 15 residues. The CDR3: CASSLEGVSGNTIYF. The CDR3 region has the DNA TGTGCCAGCAGCTTAGAAGGGGTTTCTGGAAACACCATATATTTT.

The rearrangement uses TRBV7-2 and TRBJ1-5, with a weak D call TRBD1 (5 bases). Between the trimmed V and J ends, which lost 3 bases and 0 bases, there was a span of 9 bases. CDR3 length: 15 amino acids. Germline V lookup: CDR1 SGHTA, CDR2 FQGNSA. The CDR3 spells CASSFQGGSNQPQHF. The CDR3 bases are TGTGCCAGCAGCTTCCAGGGTGGTAGCAATCAGCCCCAGCATTTT. Based on the CDR3 plus reference TRBV7-2 and TRBJ1-5, the full variable domain is GAGVSQSPSNKVTEKGKDVELRCDPISGHTALYWYRQSLGQGLEFLIYFQGNSAPDKSGLPSDRFSAERTGGSVSTLTIQRTQQEDSAVYLCASSFQGGSNQPQHFGDGTRLSIL.

The chain combines TRBV24-1 with TRBJ2-6, with D uncertain. The CDR3 length is 12 residues. CDR1 and CDR2 (germline): KGHDR, SFDVKD. Trimming took off 9 bases at V and 3 bases at J, with 5 bases between the two ends. The CDR3 is CATSSGANVLTF. The DNA for the CDR3 is TGTGCCACCTCTAGTGGGGCCAACGTCCTGACTTTC.